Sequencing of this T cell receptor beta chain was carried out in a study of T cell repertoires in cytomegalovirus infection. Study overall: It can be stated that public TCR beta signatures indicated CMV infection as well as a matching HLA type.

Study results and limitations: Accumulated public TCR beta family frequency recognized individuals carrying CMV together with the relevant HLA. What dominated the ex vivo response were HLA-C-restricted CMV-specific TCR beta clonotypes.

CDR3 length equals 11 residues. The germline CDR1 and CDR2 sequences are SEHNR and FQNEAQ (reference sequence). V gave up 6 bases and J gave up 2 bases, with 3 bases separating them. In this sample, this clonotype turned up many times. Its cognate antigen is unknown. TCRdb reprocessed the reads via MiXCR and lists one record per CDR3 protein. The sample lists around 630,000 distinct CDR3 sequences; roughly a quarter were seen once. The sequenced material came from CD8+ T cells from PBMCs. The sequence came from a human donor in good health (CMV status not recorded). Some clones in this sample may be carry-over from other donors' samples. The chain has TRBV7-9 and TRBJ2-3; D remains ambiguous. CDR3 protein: CASRDTDTQYF. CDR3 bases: TGTGCCAGCAGGGACACAGATACGCAGTATTTT.